The 14 T cell receptor beta chains in this list originate from one sample, sequenced in a study of T cell repertoires in cytomegalovirus infection. TCRdb re-analysed the reads in MiXCR, keeping a single row per CDR3 protein. This sample has about 280,000 distinct CDR3 sequences, with roughly a fifth found just once. Antigens for these TCRs are unknown. This sample comprised cultured PBMCs, obtained from culture after CMV antigen stimulation. The receptors shown here come from a human donor in good health (CMV status not recorded). Some clones in this sample may be carry-over from other donors' samples.

This chain links TRBV20-1 with TRBJ2-3, with D tentatively TRBD1 (5 bases). The CDR3 sequence is 11 residues long. Trimming left V 6 bases short and J 6 bases short, with 10 bases between. From germline, CDR1 is DFQATT and CDR2 SNEGSKA (reference sequence). The CDR3 nucleotides are TGCAGTGCCACAGCAGGGGATACGCAGTATTTT. As protein: CSATAGDTQYF.

This clonotype occurred many times. CDR3 coding DNA: TGTGCCTGGAGCGCGCAGGGGGGCACTGAAGCTTTCTTT. This translates into CAWSAQGGTEAFF. V is TRBV30 and J is TRBJ1-1, with 7 bases fitting TRBD1. Germline V lookup: CDR1 GTSNPN, CDR2 SVGIG (reference sequence). The CDR3 sequence is 13 residues long. V lost 3 bases and J lost 4; bases outside the gene matches: 5.

This chain's CDR3 is CASSYQGGEQFF. The CDR3, as DNA: TGTGCCAGCAGTTACCAGGGAGGTGAGCAGTTCTTC. The chain recombines TRBV6-2 or TRBV6-3 with TRBJ2-1, with D maybe TRBD2 (6 bases). V was clipped by 2 bases and J by 9 bases, with 8 bases between them. Germline CDR1 reads MNHEY; CDR2 reads SVGEGT. The length of the CDR3 is 12 residues.

The V call is TRBV20-1, the J call TRBJ2-7, with D possibly being TRBD1 or TRBD2 (5 bases each). The germline V and J ends were trimmed by 6 bases and 6 bases, with 12 bases remaining between them. This CDR3 is 11 amino acids long. Germline assignment: CDR1 DFQATT and CDR2 SNEGSKA (reference sequence). In nucleotides, the CDR3 is TGCAGTGCATGGGACGCAGCCGAGCAGTACTTC. Encoded protein: CSAWDAAEQYF.

This clonotype was observed a few times. The V call is TRBV7-2, the J call TRBJ2-7; the D is unclear. The CDR3 has 14 residues. Trimming took off 5 bases at V and 3 bases at J, with 14 bases between the two ends. The V gene's germline CDR1 is SGHTA and CDR2 FQGNSA. CDR3 loop: CASSPDLTRYEQYF. The CDR3 DNA sequence: TGTGCCAGCAGCCCTGACCTTACTCGCTACGAGCAGTACTTC. Complete variable domain (other parts from reference TRBV7-2 and TRBJ2-7): GAGVSQSPSNKVTEKGKDVELRCDPISGHTALYWYRQSLGQGLEFLIYFQGNSAPDKSGLPSDRFSAERTGGSVSTLTIQRTQQEDSAVYLCASSPDLTRYEQYFGPGTRLTVT.

The gene calls are TRBV20-1 and TRBJ2-3; 7 bases fit TRBD2. There are 14 residues in the CDR3. The ends lost 6 bases at V and 6 bases at J; junction bases unmatched: 12. CDR1 DFQATT and CDR2 SNEGSKA come from the germline V gene (reference sequence). The CDR3 loop is CSARLAGGVDTQYF. CDR3 in DNA: TGCAGTGCCCGACTAGCCGGAGGGGTGGATACGCAGTATTTT.

The chain's CDR3 is CASSLPPRALNTEAFF. CDR3 in DNA: TGTGCCAGCAGTTTACCCCCTCGGGCACTGAACACTGAAGCTTTCTTT. The chain carries TRBV28 and TRBJ1-1; D is unclear. The CDR3 loop spans 16 amino acids. The germline gives CDR1 MDHEN, CDR2 SYDVKM. Trimming took off 2 bases at V and 0 bases at J, with 13 bases between the two ends. The complete variable domain, with remaining parts taken from reference TRBV28 and TRBJ1-1, reads DVKVTQSSRYLVKRTGEKVFLECVQDMDHENMFWYRQDPGLGLRLIYFSYDVKMKEKGDIPEGYSVSREKKERFSLILESASTNQTSMYLCASSLPPRALNTEAFFGQGTRLTVV.

This clonotype was detected ten times or more. CDR3 residues: CASSHPNYGYTF. DNA for the CDR3: TGTGCCAGCAGCCACCCGAACTATGGCTACACCTTC. The V call is TRBV6-1, the J call TRBJ1-2; D gene uncertain. Between the trimmed V and J ends, which lost 6 bases and 2 bases, there was a span of 7 bases. The germline V gene encodes CDR1 MNHNS and CDR2 SASEGT. CDR3 length: 12 residues.

A few counts support this clonotype. V and J are TRBV28 and TRBJ2-3, with D possibly matching TRBD1 (6 bases). This CDR3 comprises 17 residues. The germline CDR1 and CDR2 sequences are MDHEN and SYDVKM. With 6 bases removed from V and 5 bases from J, the gap between germline ends came to 24 bases. Written as DNA, the CDR3 is TGTGCCAGCAGCCCCTCGGGGACATTGGGAGTCGGAGATACGCAGTATTTT. Protein sequence: CASSPSGTLGVGDTQYF.

This clonotype has ten or more counts. The V and J genes are TRBV7-6 and TRBJ1-1, with TRBD1 as a possible D gene (5 bases). V was shortened by 1 base and J by 2 bases, with 8 bases between the two germline ends. The CDR3 length is 14 residues. CDR1 and CDR2 from the germline V gene are SGHVS and FNYEAQ. The CDR3 region is CASSLGGANTEAFF. CDR3 DNA sequence: TGTGCCAGCAGCTTAGGAGGGGCCAACACTGAAGCTTTCTTT.

The sample holds a few counts of this clonotype. The chain uses TRBV7-2 and TRBJ2-2; 13 bases are a match to TRBD2. The CDR3 extends over 15 amino acids. CDR1 is SGHTA, CDR2 FQGNSA, per germline. V shed 3 bases, J shed 8 bases, and the junction held 3 bases outside the gene matches. CDR3 amino acids: CASSFGTSGKGELFF. In DNA, the CDR3 is TGTGCCAGCAGCTTTGGGACTAGCGGGAAAGGGGAGCTGTTTTTT.

V gene TRBV19 combines with J gene TRBJ2-1; D not certain. The germline V and J ends were trimmed by 5 bases and 4 bases, with 6 bases remaining between them. CDR1 is LNHDA and CDR2 is SQIVND in the germline V gene (reference sequence). The CDR3 consists of 12 residues. The CDR3 reads CASSFQYNEQFF. CDR3 coding DNA: TGTGCCAGTAGTTTCCAGTACAATGAGCAGTTCTTC.

This rearrangement joins TRBV7-6 to TRBJ2-7; D is unresolved. Germline CDR1 is SGHVS and CDR2 is FNYEAQ. This CDR3 comprises 12 residues. V gave up 3 bases and J gave up 3 bases, with 6 bases separating them. In nucleotides, the CDR3 is TGTGCCAGCAGCTTTGGCAACTACGAGCAGTACGTC. Amino acid sequence: CASSFGNYEQYV.

This clonotype was picked up many times. The chain joins TRBV27 to TRBJ2-4; D is undetermined. Trimming left V 2 bases short and J 9 bases short, with 20 bases between. There are 16 residues in the CDR3. The germline gives CDR1 MNHEY, CDR2 SMNVEV (reference sequence). The CDR3 bases are TGTGCCAGCAGTTTAGGCGTGGGCCCTAGTCGGAGCATTCAGTACTTC. It codes for CASSLGVGPSRSIQYF.